These T cell receptor beta chains were read from a single sample in a study of shared clonotypes between healthy human individuals. Only in-frame clones appear in the TCRdb table, and some are missing; sequencing was by immunoSEQ multiplex PCR. The data hold about 2.2 million clones, with 90% to 95% observed a single time. Material for sequencing was naive CD8+ T cells from PBMCs. The receptors stem from a man between 18 and 35 years old in good health. Some clones in this sample may be carry-over from other donors' samples. Both conserved end residues are part of each CDR3. A D gene is named only where the DNA matches it firmly. A row's size may be missing; if present it is once, few, many or a size class.

TRBJ2-2 . . TRBV7-8 CASSLDSILANTGELFF TGTGCCAGCAGCTTAGATTCCATCCTCGCGAACACCGGGGAGCTGTTTTTT
TRBJ1-1 . . TRBV6-7 CASSYWPGRFLNTEAFF TGTGCCAGCAGTTACTGGCCGGGCAGGTTTTTGAACACTGAAGCTTTCTTT
TRBJ2-7 TRBD1 . TRBV19 CASSIWDRANEQYF TGTGCCAGTAGTATTTGGGACAGGGCAAACGAGCAGTACTTC
TRBJ1-2 . . TRBV4-1 CASSQDGRSSYGYTF TGCGCCAGCAGCCAAGATGGCAGGTCCTCCTATGGCTACACCTTC
TRBJ2-5 TRBD1 . TRBV4-2 CASSQETGDPRETQYF TGTGCCAGCAGCCAAGAGACAGGGGACCCGAGAGAGACCCAGTACTTC
TRBJ2-2 . . TRBV6-6 CASSYSKSGDTGELFF TGTGCCAGCAGTTACTCAAAATCAGGGGACACCGGGGAGCTGTTTTTT
TRBJ2-1 . . TRBV5-1 CASSFGGNEQFF TGCGCCAGCAGCTTCGGGGGCAATGAGCAGTTCTTC
TRBJ2-7 . . TRBV2 CASREGLAASYEQYF TGTGCCAGCAGGGAGGGCCTGGCAGCATCCTACGAGCAGTACTTC
TRBJ1-1 . . TRBV13 CASSPRRQRFAEAFF TGTGCCAGCAGCCCCAGGAGGCAGCGGTTTGCTGAAGCTTTCTTT
TRBJ2-7 TRBD2 . TRBV11-2 CASTREGGGRPTYEQYF TGTGCCAGCACCAGAGAGGGGGGCGGGAGGCCTACCTACGAGCAGTACTTC
TRBJ2-7 . . TRBV4-1 CASSQEGGNREQYF TGCGCCAGCAGCCAAGAGGGTGGCAACCGGGAGCAGTACTTC
TRBJ1-5 TRBD1 once TRBV6-5 CASSYSDRVDQPQHF TGTGCCAGCAGTTACTCTGACAGGGTAGATCAGCCCCAGCATTTT
TRBJ1-2 TRBD1 once TRBV28 CASSQDRVDGYTF TGTGCCAGCAGCCAGGACAGGGTCGATGGCTACACCTTC
TRBJ2-1 . . TRBV7-8 CASSQKVRRASYNEQFF TGTGCCAGCAGCCAGAAGGTTAGGAGGGCCTCCTACAATGAGCAGTTCTTC
TRBJ2-1 . . TRBV7-8 CASSLVLGEVYNEQFF TGTGCCAGCAGCTTAGTACTGGGGGAGGTCTACAATGAGCAGTTCTTC
TRBJ2-1 TRBD2 . TRBV18 CASAPSRLARDNEQFF TGTGCCAGCGCTCCTAGTCGACTAGCGAGAGACAATGAGCAGTTCTTC
TRBJ2-5 . once TRBV7-9 CASSTPDSQETQYF TGTGCCAGCAGCACCCCGGACAGCCAAGAGACCCAGTACTTC